This TCR beta chain was sequenced during a study of graft-versus-host responses after intestinal transplantation. The V segment lost 8 bases and the J segment 2 bases; nucleotides outside the gene matches: 3. The CDR3 loop spans 12 amino acids. Looked up from germline, CDR1 is MDHEN and CDR2 is SYDVKM. TCRdb keeps only in-frame clones here, not all; method: immunoSEQ multiplex PCR. The table records some 13,000 clones, 70% to 90% of them present only once. The chain links TRBV28 to TRBJ2-7; TRBD2 agrees at 7 bases. The clonotype comes from a human patient who received an intestinal transplant, so some T cells may come from the graft donor. The sequencing used PBMCs, collected after intestinal transplantation. CDR3 nucleotide sequence: TGTGCCAGCCTAGCGGCCCCCTACGAGCAGTACTTC. Protein sequence: CASLAAPYEQYF.